These 15 T cell receptor beta chains were all obtained from the same sample, sequenced in a study of CD8+CD57+ T cells in acquired aplastic anemia. Genomic DNA provided the template from which TCR beta VDJ and CDR3 profiles were obtained. TCRdb independently ran MiXCR on the reads; one entry per CDR3 protein. The table includes 400,000 to 600,000 distinct CDR3 sequences, about a third detected once. The sequenced patients had an expansion of CD8+CD57+ cells seen by flow cytometry. Specimen: sorted CD4+, CD8+, or CD8+CD57+ T cells (not recorded which) from PBMCs. These receptor sequences come from a human donor with aplastic anemia.

This chain joins TRBV29-1 and TRBJ2-7, with D tentatively TRBD1 (6 bases). Trimming shortened V by 3 bases and J by 3 bases, and 21 bases separated the two germline ends. Looked up from germline, CDR1 is SQVTM and CDR2 is ANQGSEA. The CDR3 loop spans 16 amino acids. The CDR3 DNA is TGCAGCGTTGAGCTAGACCGGGACAATAGTATCTACGAGCAGTACTTC. It yields the protein CSVELDRDNSIYEQYF.

This clonotype was recorded many times. This chain joins TRBV20-1 and TRBJ1-1; possibly TRBD1 for D (6 bases). There are 13 residues in the CDR3. Trimming removed 6 bases at V and 4 bases at J, with 15 bases between. Germline V lookup: CDR1 DFQATT, CDR2 SNEGSKA (reference sequence). For the CDR3, the DNA is TGCAGTGCCCTATTCGAAGGGGGCACTGAAGCTTTCTTT. Protein sequence: CSALFEGGTEAFF.

This clonotype was found many times. CDR3 in amino acids: CASRSDGPYGYTF. The CDR3 nucleotides are TGTGCCAGCAGATCCGACGGACCCTATGGCTACACCTTC. This chain joins TRBV7-9 and TRBJ1-2; D is ambiguous. V lost 6 bases and J 4 bases, leaving 12 bases between the germline ends. Per germline, CDR1 SEHNR and CDR2 FQNEAQ (reference sequence). This CDR3 has 13 amino acids.

This clonotype showed up just a few times. The J gene is TRBJ2-2, the V gene TRBV5-5; 7 bases align to TRBD2. With 2 bases clipped from V and 5 bases from J, the junction kept 3 bases outside the gene matches. The CDR3 runs to 14 residues. The germline CDR1 and CDR2 sequences are SGHKS and YYEKEE (reference sequence). CDR3 amino acids: CASSFMGGTGELFF. CDR3 sequence (DNA): TGTGCCAGCAGCTTCATGGGAGGGACCGGGGAGCTGTTTTTT.

This clonotype appeared many times. The chain is built from TRBV7-9 and TRBJ2-5, with D unresolved. There are 12 residues in the CDR3. The germline V gene encodes CDR1 SEHNR and CDR2 FQNEAQ (reference sequence). V lost 3 bases and J lost 2, with 4 bases in between. For the CDR3, the DNA is TGTGCCAGCAGCTTCGAGCAAGAGACCCAGTACTTC. The encoded protein is CASSFEQETQYF.

This clonotype occurred many times. The rearrangement joins TRBV2 to TRBJ2-5, with 9 bases that match TRBD2. CDR3 size: 13 residues. V dropped 7 bases and J dropped 3; count of bases not matched to a gene: 3. CDR1 and CDR2 from the germline V gene are SNHLY and FYNNEI. CDR3: CASKRLAEETQYF. In DNA form, the CDR3 reads TGTGCCAGCAAGAGACTAGCGGAAGAGACCCAGTACTTC.

A note on this clonotype: A single base separates this from a much larger clone, so it may be a read error. V is TRBV7-9 and J is TRBJ1-2, with D possibly matching TRBD1 (5 bases). This CDR3 is 15 amino acids long. CDR1 and CDR2 from the germline V gene are SEHNR and FQNEAQ (reference sequence). In nucleotides, the CDR3 is TGTGCCAGCAGCGCCGGGGGGACCTATGGCTATGGCAACACCTTC. This sequence encodes CASSAGGTYGYGNTF.

Note on this clonotype: One base away lies a much larger clone, so this may be a sequencing read error. This sequence joins TRBV11-1 and TRBJ1-5, with D perhaps TRBD1 (5 bases). The length of the CDR3 is 16 residues. Germline loops: CDR1 SGHAT, CDR2 FQDESV (reference sequence). The CDR3 bases are TGTCCCAGCAGCAGGCGGGGGGAGATTGACAATCAGCCCCAGCATTTT. Translated, it gives CPSSRRGEIDNQPQHF.

This clonotype was found many times. This chain links TRBV19 with TRBJ2-2, with TRBD1 identical over 9 bases. Germline V gene lookup returns CDR1 LNHDA and CDR2 SQIVND (reference sequence). With 7 bases clipped from V and 4 bases from J, the junction kept 4 bases outside the gene matches. This CDR3 spans 14 amino acids. For the CDR3, the DNA is TGTGCCAGTAAGGACAGGGGAACCACCGGGGAGCTGTTTTTT. It codes for CASKDRGTTGELFF.

This chain joins TRBV5-6 and TRBJ2-1, with D tentatively TRBD1 (6 bases). Trimming took 4 bases from V and 15 from J, leaving 14 bases between them. CDR1 and CDR2 from the germline V gene are SGHDT and YYEEEE. This CDR3 comprises 11 residues. The CDR3 loop is CASSRDTYVFF. CDR3 DNA: TGTGCCAGCAGCCGGGACACGTACGTGTTCTTC.

The chain recombines TRBV27 with TRBJ2-7; D possibly uses TRBD1 or TRBD2 (5 bases each). Per the germline V gene, CDR1 is MNHEY and CDR2 is SMNVEV (reference sequence). CDR3 length: 14 amino acids. The V gene lost 1 base and the J gene lost 5 bases, with 12 bases spanning the gap. CDR3 sequence reads: CASSLWGKFHEQYF. DNA for the CDR3: TGTGCCAGCAGTTTATGGGGGAAGTTCCACGAGCAGTACTTC.

This chain links TRBV19 with TRBJ2-1; TRBD2 matches 8 bases. J was trimmed by 11 bases and V by 4 bases; bases with no gene match: 13. The CDR3 runs to 15 residues. Per the germline V gene, CDR1 is LNHDA and CDR2 is SQIVND (reference sequence). The DNA of the CDR3 is TGTGCCAGTAGTAACACGGGGGGGCTAATAAATAAGCAGTTCTTC. This sequence encodes CASSNTGGLINKQFF.

This clonotype was observed at least ten times. The J gene is TRBJ2-3, the V gene TRBV2; possible D gene TRBD2, 6 bases. V lost 7 bases to trimming and J lost 0 bases, with 8 bases between them. The CDR3 sequence is 13 residues long. Germline assignment: CDR1 SNHLY and CDR2 FYNNEI. CDR3 loop: CASTGTSTDTQYF. As DNA, the CDR3 is TGTGCCAGCACCGGGACTAGCACAGATACGCAGTATTTT. The full variable domain, in which reference TRBV2 and TRBJ2-3 provide the parts outside the CDR3, is EPEVTQTPSHQVTQMGQEVILRCVPISNHLYFYWYRQILGQKVEFLVSFYNNEISEKSEIFDDQFSVERPDGSNFTLKIRSTKLEDSAMYFCASTGTSTDTQYFGPGTRLTVL.

The J gene is TRBJ2-3, the V gene TRBV24-1, with D perhaps TRBD2 (5 bases). CDR1 is KGHDR, CDR2 SFDVKD, per germline. CDR3 size: 16 residues. Trimming took off 4 bases at V and 0 bases at J, with 13 bases between the two ends. This CDR3 is CATSDPGRGSTDTQYF. In DNA, the CDR3 is TGTGCCACCAGTGACCCAGGACGGGGAAGCACAGATACGCAGTATTTT.

This rearrangement joins TRBV5-1 to TRBJ1-1; 7 bases match TRBD1. Trimming at V came to 2 bases and at J to 3 bases, leaving 7 bases not matched to a gene. Germline loops: CDR1 SGHRS, CDR2 YFSETQ. The CDR3 covers 15 residues. The CDR3 bases are TGCGCCAGCAGCTTACAGGGGTCCTTAGACACTGAAGCTTTCTTT. It codes for CASSLQGSLDTEAFF.